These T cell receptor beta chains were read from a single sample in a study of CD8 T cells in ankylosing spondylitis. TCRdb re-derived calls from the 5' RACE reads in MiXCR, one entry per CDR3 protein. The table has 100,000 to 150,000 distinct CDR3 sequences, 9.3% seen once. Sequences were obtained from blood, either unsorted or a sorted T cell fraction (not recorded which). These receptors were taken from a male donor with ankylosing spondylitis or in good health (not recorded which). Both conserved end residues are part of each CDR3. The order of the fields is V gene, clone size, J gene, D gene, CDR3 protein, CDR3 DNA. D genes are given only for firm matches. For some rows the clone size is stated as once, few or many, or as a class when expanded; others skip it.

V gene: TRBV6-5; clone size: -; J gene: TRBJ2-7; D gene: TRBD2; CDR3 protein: CASSYSSGLAGGSLTEQYF; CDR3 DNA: TGTGCCAGCAGTTACTCGTCGGGACTAGCGGGAGGCTCCTTGACCGAGCAGTACTTC
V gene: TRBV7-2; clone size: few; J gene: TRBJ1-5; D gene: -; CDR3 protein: CASSRQNNQPQHF; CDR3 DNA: TGTGCCAGCAGCAGACAGAACAATCAGCCCCAGCATTTT
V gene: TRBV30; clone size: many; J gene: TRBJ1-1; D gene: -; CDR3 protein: CAWRSGKEVSAFF; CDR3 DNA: TGTGCCTGGAGGTCAGGGAAGGAGGTATCTGCTTTCTTT
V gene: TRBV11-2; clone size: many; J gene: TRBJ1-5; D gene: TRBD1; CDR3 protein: CASSLYGGTAYSNQPQHF; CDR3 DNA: TGTGCCAGCAGCTTATACGGGGGGACAGCATATAGCAATCAGCCCCAGCATTTT
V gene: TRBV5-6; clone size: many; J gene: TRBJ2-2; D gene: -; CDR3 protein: CASSLARGGELFF; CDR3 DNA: TGTGCCAGCAGCTTGGCCCGCGGCGGGGAGCTGTTTTTT
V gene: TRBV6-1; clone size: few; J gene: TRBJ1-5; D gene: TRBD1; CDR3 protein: CASSPGTGGFYQPQHF; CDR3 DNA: TGTGCCAGCAGTCCCGGGACAGGGGGCTTTTATCAGCCCCAGCATTTT
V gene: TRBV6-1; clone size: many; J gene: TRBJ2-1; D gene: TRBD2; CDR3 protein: CASSPLSGKSYNEQFF; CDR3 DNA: TGTGCCAGCAGTCCCCTTAGCGGGAAGTCCTACAATGAGCAGTTCTTC
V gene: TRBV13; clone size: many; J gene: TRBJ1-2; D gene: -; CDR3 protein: CASSLGHPGQDYGYTF; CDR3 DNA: TGTGCCAGCAGCTTAGGCCATCCAGGGCAAGACTATGGCTACACCTTC
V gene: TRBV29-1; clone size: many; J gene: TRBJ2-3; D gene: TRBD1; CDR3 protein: CSVRGQYTDTQYF; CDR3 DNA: TGCAGCGTTAGGGGACAGTACACAGATACGCAGTATTTT
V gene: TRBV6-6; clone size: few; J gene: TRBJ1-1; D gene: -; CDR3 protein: CASRYTGNTEAFF; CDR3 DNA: TGTGCCAGCAGGTACACAGGGAACACTGAAGCTTTCTTT
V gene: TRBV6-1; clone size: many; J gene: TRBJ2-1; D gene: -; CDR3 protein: CASSRDFSTEQFF; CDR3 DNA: TGTGCCAGCAGCAGGGACTTCTCCACTGAGCAGTTCTTC
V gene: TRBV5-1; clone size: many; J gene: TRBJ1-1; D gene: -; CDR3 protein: CASSAVGDTEAFF; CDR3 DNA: TGCGCCAGCAGCGCGGTCGGGGACACTGAAGCTTTCTTT
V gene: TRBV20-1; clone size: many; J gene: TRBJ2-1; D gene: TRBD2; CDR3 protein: CSARVPSGRSYFF; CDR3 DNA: TGCAGTGCCAGGGTTCCTAGCGGGAGAAGTTATTTCTTC
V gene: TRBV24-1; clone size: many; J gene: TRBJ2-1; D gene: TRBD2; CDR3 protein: CATSVSGGPNEQFF; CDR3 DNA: TGTGCCACCAGTGTCTCGGGAGGGCCGAATGAGCAGTTCTTC
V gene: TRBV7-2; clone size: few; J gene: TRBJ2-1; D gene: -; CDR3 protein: CASSLFGTNLYEQFF; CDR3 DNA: TGTGCCAGCAGCTTATTCGGGACCAATCTTTATGAGCAGTTCTTC
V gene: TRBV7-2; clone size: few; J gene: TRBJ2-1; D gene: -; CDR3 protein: CASNTRRGNSYNEQFF; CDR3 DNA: TGTGCCAGCAACACCCGACGGGGAAACTCCTACAATGAGCAGTTCTTC
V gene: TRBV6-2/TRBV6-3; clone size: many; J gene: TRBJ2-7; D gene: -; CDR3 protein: CASSLWTGSYEQYF; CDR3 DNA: TGTGCCAGCAGTTTGTGGACGGGATCCTACGAGCAGTACTTC
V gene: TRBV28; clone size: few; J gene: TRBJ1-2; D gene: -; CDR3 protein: CASRDSGDYGYTF; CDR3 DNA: TGTGCCAGCAGGGACAGTGGGGACTATGGCTACACCTTC
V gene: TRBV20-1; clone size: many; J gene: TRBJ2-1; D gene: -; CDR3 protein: CSGEGSGYNEQFF; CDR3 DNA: TGCAGTGGAGAGGGTAGCGGATACAATGAGCAGTTCTTC
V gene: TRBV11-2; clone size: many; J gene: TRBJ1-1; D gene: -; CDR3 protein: CASSLERNTEAFF; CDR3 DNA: TGTGCCAGCAGCTTAGAGAGGAACACTGAAGCTTTCTTT
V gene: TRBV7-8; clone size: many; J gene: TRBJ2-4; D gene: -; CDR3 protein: CASSLTPRENIQYF; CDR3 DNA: TGTGCCAGCAGCTTGACCCCCAGGGAAAACATTCAGTACTTC
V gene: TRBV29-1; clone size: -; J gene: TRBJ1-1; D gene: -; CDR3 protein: CSVDLGVRVATEAFF; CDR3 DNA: TGCAGCGTTGATTTAGGGGTAAGGGTCGCCACTGAAGCTTTCTTT
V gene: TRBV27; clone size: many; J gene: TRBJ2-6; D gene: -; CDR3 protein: CASSFSSGANVLTF; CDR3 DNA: TGTGCCAGCAGTTTCAGCTCTGGGGCCAACGTCCTGACTTTC
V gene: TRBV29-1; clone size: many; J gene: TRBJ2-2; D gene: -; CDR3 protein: CSVGGNTGELFF; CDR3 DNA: TGCAGCGTTGGGGGGAACACCGGGGAGCTGTTTTTT
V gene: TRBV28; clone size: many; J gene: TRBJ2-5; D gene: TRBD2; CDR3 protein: CASSPLAGVSKSIQETQYF; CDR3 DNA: TGTGCCAGCAGTCCCCTAGCGGGAGTCTCTAAGTCGATCCAAGAGACCCAGTACTTC
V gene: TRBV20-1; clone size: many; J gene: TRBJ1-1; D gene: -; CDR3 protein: CRATGQTNTEAFF; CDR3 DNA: TGCAGGGCCACAGGACAGACGAACACTGAAGCTTTCTTT
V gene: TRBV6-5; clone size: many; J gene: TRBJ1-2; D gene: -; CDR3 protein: CASSYASGYDGYTF; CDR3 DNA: TGTGCCAGCAGTTACGCCTCAGGCTACGATGGCTACACCTTC
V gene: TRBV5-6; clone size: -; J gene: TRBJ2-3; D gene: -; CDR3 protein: CASSSSGTGDTDTQYF; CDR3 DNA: TGTGCCAGCAGCTCAAGTGGGACGGGGGACACAGATACGCAGTATTTT